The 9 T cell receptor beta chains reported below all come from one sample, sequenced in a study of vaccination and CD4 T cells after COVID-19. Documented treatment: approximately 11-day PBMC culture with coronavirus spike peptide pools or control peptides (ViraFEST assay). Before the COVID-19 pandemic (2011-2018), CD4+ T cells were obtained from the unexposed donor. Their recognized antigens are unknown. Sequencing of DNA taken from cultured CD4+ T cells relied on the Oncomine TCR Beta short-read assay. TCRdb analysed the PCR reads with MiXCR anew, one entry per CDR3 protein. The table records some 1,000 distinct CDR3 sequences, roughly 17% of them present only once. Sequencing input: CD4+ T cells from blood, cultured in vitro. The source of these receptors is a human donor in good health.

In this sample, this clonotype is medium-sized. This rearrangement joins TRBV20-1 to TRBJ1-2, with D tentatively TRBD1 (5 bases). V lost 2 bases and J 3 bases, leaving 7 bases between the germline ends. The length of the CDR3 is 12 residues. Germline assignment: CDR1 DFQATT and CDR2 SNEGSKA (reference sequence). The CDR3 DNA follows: TGCAGTGCTAGAATACAGGACTATGGCTACACCTTC. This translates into CSARIQDYGYTF.

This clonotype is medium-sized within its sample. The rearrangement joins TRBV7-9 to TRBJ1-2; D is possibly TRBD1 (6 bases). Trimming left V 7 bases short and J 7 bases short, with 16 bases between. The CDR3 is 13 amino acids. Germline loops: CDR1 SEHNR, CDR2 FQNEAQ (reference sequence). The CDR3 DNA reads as TGTGCCAGCACCTCATTTCGGACAGCTGGCTACACCTTC. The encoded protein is CASTSFRTAGYTF.

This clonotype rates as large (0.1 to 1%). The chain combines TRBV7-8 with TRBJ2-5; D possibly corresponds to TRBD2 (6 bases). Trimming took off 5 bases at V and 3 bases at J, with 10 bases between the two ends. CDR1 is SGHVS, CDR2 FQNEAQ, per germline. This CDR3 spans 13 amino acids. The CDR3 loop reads CASSPTGEETQYF. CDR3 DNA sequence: TGTGCCAGCAGCCCGACGGGGGAAGAGACCCAGTACTTC.

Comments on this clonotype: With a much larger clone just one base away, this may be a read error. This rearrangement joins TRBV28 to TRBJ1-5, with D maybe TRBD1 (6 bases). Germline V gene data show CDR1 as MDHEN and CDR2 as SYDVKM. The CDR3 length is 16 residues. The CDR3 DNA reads TGTGCCAGCAGTCCGGGTATAGGGGGGCGCAATCGGCCCCAGCATTTT. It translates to CASSPGIGGRNRPQHF.

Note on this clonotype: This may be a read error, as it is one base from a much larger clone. CDR3 residues: CASNTRGAWETQYF. CDR3 nucleotide sequence: TGTGCCAGCAATACGCGGGGGGCCTGGGAGACCCAGTACTTC. The V call is TRBV6-1, the J call TRBJ2-5; 8 bases are shared with TRBD2. This CDR3 region has 14 residues. Germline-derived CDR1 and CDR2 are MNHNS and SASEGT. V was clipped by 7 bases and J by 5 bases; unmatched bases: 9.

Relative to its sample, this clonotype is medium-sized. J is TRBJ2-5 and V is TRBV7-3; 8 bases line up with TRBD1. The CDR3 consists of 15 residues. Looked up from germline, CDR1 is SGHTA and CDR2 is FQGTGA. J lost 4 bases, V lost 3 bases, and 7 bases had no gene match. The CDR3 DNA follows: TGTGCCAGCAGCTTTCGGACAGGGTGGGCAGAGACCCAGTACTTC. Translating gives CASSFRTGWAETQYF.

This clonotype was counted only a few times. This CDR3 reads CASKPRTGVYNEQFF. CDR3 coding DNA: TGTGCCAGCAAGCCTCGGACAGGGGTATACAATGAGCAGTTCTTC. The V gene is TRBV6-1, the J gene TRBJ2-1, with TRBD1 identical over 9 bases. CDR3 length equals 15 residues. Trimming removed 7 bases from V and 4 bases from J; junction bases left unmatched: 8. Per the germline V gene, CDR1 is MNHNS and CDR2 is SASEGT.

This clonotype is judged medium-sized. The CDR3 DNA follows: TGTGCCAGCAGCCCTCCGACAGGGACCAATGAGCAGTTCTTC. Amino acids: CASSPPTGTNEQFF. V gene TRBV7-9 combines with J gene TRBJ2-1; 7 positions match TRBD1. The V and J ends lost 5 bases and 6 bases, in that order; junction bases with no gene match: 7. Per the germline V gene, CDR1 is SEHNR and CDR2 is FQNEAQ (reference sequence). The CDR3 contains 14 residues.

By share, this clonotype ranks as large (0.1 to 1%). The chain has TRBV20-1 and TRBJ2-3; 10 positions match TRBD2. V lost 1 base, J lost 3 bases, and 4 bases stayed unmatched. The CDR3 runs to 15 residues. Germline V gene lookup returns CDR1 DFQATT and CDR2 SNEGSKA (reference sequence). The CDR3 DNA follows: TGCAGTGCTAGAGGGCTAGCGGGAGCTACAGATACGCAGTATTTT. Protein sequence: CSARGLAGATDTQYF.